A single T cell receptor (beta chain) is shown here with its context. These data originate in a study of blood T cells in healthy people across ages. Primed by a sample-barcoded 5' primer and a J-beta primer mix, a second PCR proceeded for about 7 to 11 cycles. TCRdb fed the 5' RACE reads into MiXCR, producing one record per CDR3 protein. Of over 750,000 distinct CDR3 sequences in the sample, roughly 25% were seen once. A further study also used this sample, focusing on T cells of mothers and their children. In that study: Over 9.5 million TCR beta CDR3 reads were obtained from each mother, and approximately 3 million from each child.

Sequencing was carried out using blood. The TCR comes from a boy under 18 in good health.

The CDR3 DNA reads as TGTGCCAGCAGCTCATCCGGGACAGGGAAGTCACCCCTCCACTTT. Its translation is CASSSSGTGKSPLHF. The V and J genes are TRBV13 and TRBJ1-6, with TRBD1 matching 9 bases. CDR1 PRHDT and CDR2 FYEKMQ come from the germline V gene (reference sequence). V was clipped by 4 bases and J by 10 bases; unmatched bases: 8. This CDR3 has 15 residues.